This TCR beta chain is drawn from a study of blood T cell repertoires in COVID-19. Overall study: The United States, Italy and Spain supplied acute and convalescent COVID-19 samples. T cells, B-cell-depleted T cells, or PBMCs supplied cDNA or gDNA.

V trimming: 5 bases; J trimming: 4 bases; junction bases outside the gene matches: 6. This CDR3 is 15 amino acids long. Germline CDR1 and CDR2: LGHDT and YNNKEL (reference sequence). Authors' processing steps: Reference gene primer amplification in the assay estimated nucleated cell counts. Sequencing was performed with immunoSEQ multiplex PCR; in TCRdb, only in-frame clones are kept and a portion is missing. V, J and clone size are those of that table, while D and trimming were read from the DNA. The sample lists some 14,000 clones, around 80% occurring once. This clone was observed once. The sample taken for sequencing was peripheral blood. V is TRBV3-1 (or the pseudogene TRBV3-2) and J is TRBJ2-3; 10 nucleotides line up with TRBD2. This receptor was taken from a human donor in a cohort sampled during active COVID-19. CDR3: CASSYGTSVADTQYF. In DNA form, the CDR3 reads TGTGCCAGCAGCTACGGGACTAGCGTTGCAGATACGCAGTATTTT.